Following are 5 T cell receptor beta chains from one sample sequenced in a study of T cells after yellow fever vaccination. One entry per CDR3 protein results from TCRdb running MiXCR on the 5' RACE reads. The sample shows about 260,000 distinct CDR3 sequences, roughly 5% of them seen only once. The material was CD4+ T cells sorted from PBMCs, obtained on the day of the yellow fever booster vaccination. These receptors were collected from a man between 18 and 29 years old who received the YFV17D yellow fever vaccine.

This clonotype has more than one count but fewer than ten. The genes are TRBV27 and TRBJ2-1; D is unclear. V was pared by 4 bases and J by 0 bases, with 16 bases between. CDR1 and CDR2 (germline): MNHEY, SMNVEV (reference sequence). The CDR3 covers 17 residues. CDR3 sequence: CASSSRLKPTSYNEQFF. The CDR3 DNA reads TGTGCCAGCAGTTCCAGGCTGAAGCCCACCTCCTACAATGAGCAGTTCTTC.

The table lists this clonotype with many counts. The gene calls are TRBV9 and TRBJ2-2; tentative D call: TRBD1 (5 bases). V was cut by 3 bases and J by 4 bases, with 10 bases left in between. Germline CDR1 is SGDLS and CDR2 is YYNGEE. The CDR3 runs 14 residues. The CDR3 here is CASSDRTFTGELFF. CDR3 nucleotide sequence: TGTGCCAGCAGCGACCGGACATTCACCGGGGAGCTGTTTTTT.

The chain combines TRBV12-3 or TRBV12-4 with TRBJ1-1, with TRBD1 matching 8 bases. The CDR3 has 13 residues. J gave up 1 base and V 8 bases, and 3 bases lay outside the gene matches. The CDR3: CASQGATNTEAFF. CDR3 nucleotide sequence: TGTGCCAGCCAGGGGGCTACGAACACTGAAGCTTTCTTT.

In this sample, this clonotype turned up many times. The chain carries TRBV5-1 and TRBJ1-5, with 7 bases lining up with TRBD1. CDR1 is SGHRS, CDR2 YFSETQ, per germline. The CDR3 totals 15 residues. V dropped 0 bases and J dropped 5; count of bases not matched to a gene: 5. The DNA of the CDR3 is TGCGCCAGCAGCTTGGGGGACAGCGCGTATCAGCCCCAGCATTTT. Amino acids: CASSLGDSAYQPQHF.

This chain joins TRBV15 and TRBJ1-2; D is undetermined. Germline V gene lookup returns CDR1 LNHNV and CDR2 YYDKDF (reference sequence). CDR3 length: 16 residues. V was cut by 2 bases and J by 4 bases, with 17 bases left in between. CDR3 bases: TGTGCCACCAGCAGATCAGACGGACTGTTGTCCTATGGCTACACCTTC. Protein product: CATSRSDGLLSYGYTF.